This T cell receptor beta chain was sequenced for a study of T cell responses to AZD1222 COVID-19 vaccine. Profiling relied on immunoSEQ multiplex PCR, and the TCRdb table lists in-frame clones only, not all of them. The sample includes under 150,000 clones, 90% of them seen just once. This clone was seen a single time. Germline V gene lookup returns CDR1 MDHEN and CDR2 SYDVKM. The J segment lost 5 bases and the V segment lost 6 bases, leaving 12 bases of the junction unmatched. The CDR3 has 15 residues. Specimen: peripheral blood, collected 28 days after the second AZD1222 dose. The chain has TRBV28 and TRBJ2-5, with 7 bases matching TRBD2. The sequence came from an adult who received the AZD1222 COVID-19 vaccine. CDR3 sequence (DNA): TGTGCCAGCAGAGCCCAGAGCGGGGTCTGGGAGACCCAGTACTTC. Translation gives CASRAQSGVWETQYF.